This T cell receptor (beta chain) was observed in a study of post-analysis software for immune sequencing data. Background on the study: The courses of disease that were included comprised relapsing-remitting, secondary progressive and progressive-relapsing multiple sclerosis. Findings of the study overall: Multiple sclerosis was associated with a significant reduction in normalized Chao1 diversity relative to controls. Patients used about 5 TRBV segments, including TRBV5-6, TRBV5-1 and TRBV20-1, more often than controls.

Prepared libraries of TCR beta cDNA carried unique molecular identifiers. cDNA molecules numbering 400,000 to 550,000 came from about 0.94 to 9.7 million T cells. One entry per CDR3 protein, called by TCRdb with MiXCR from the PCR reads. Altogether some 690,000 distinct CDR3 sequences are present, 25% to 30% being singletons, with the ten largest covering 0.55% to 0.65%. As to this clonotype: What it binds is unknown.

The germline gives CDR1 KGHSH, CDR2 LQKENI. The ends were cut back, 2 bases at V and 1 base at J, with 6 bases in the middle. The CDR3 runs to 15 residues. Material for sequencing was blood. The sequence came from a girl between 5 and 17 years old with multiple sclerosis. This rearrangement joins TRBV18 to TRBJ2-6; D not resolved. The CDR3 here is CASSPSVSGANVLTF. CDR3 nucleotides: TGTGCCAGCTCACCATCCGTATCTGGGGCCAACGTCCTGACTTTC.